This T cell receptor (beta chain) emerged from a study of shared clonotypes between healthy human individuals. TCRdb's copy holds only in-frame clones and misses some; the assay was immunoSEQ multiplex PCR. The sample includes 530,000 or so clones, over 60% seen only once; the top ten take about 12%. V lost 4 bases and J 3 bases, leaving 13 bases between the germline ends. The CDR3 is made up of 14 amino acids. Germline V gene lookup returns CDR1 LNHDA and CDR2 SQIVND (reference sequence). The donor population consisted of healthy HIV-negative adults with no recent acute infections or vaccinations. Every donor was a Caucasian adult from Nashville, Tennessee.

The origin of this receptor is a woman in her thirties or forties in good health. Some clones in this sample may be carry-over from other donors' samples. The chain recombines TRBV19 with TRBJ2-7; D is tentatively TRBD1 or TRBD2 (5 bases each). Sequenced input: PBMCs. The CDR3 spells CASSTTRGYYEQYF. CDR3 nucleotides: TGTGCCAGTAGTACTACTAGGGGCTACTACGAGCAGTACTTC.